The 25 T cell receptor beta chains below come from one sample, sequenced in a study of blood T cell repertoires in COVID-19. Using immunoSEQ multiplex PCR, the repertoire was profiled, and TCRdb retains in-frame clones only, with some absent. The sample has over 250,000 clones, 70% to 75% seen once. The source material was peripheral blood. The receptors shown here come from a woman of 80 years or more with acute or convalescent COVID-19.

The chain is built from TRBV7-3 and TRBJ1-2; TRBD1 might be the D (6 bases). This CDR3 region has 14 residues. The germline gives CDR1 SGHTA, CDR2 FQGTGA. V lost 5 bases, J lost 4 bases, and 14 bases lay in between. CDR3 bases: TGTGCCAGCAGCCCGCAGGCACAGGGCTATGGCTACACCTTC. This translates into CASSPQAQGYGYTF. Combining the CDR3 with reference TRBV7-3 and TRBJ1-2 gives the whole variable domain GAGVSQTPSNKVTEKGKYVELRCDPISGHTALYWYRQSLGQGPEFLIYFQGTGAADDSGLPNDRFFAVRPEGSVSTLKIQRTERGDSAVYLCASSPQAQGYGYTFGSGTRLTVV.

The rearrangement uses TRBV10-3 and TRBJ1-1; D is unclear. This CDR3 is 14 amino acids long. Germline assignment: CDR1 ENHRY and CDR2 SYGVKD. V was cut by 2 bases and J by 3 bases, with 10 bases left in between. CDR3 in DNA: TGTGCCATCAGTGAGGGGCCCTCGTACACTGAAGCTTTCTTT. This sequence encodes CAISEGPSYTEAFF.

V is TRBV3-1 (or the pseudogene TRBV3-2) and J is TRBJ1-3; 10 bases match TRBD1. CDR1 and CDR2 (germline): LGHDT, YNNKEL (reference sequence). Trimming removed 4 bases from V and 4 bases from J; junction bases left unmatched: 7. The CDR3 has 16 residues. The CDR3 nucleotides read TGTGCCAGCAGCCTTGGACAGGGGGTCGCGGGAAACACCATATATTTT. Protein product: CASSLGQGVAGNTIYF.

V gene TRBV7-9 combines with J gene TRBJ1-1; a weak D match, TRBD1 (6 bases). This CDR3 has 14 amino acids. V was pared by 5 bases and J by 6 bases, with 16 bases between. Germline V lookup: CDR1 SEHNR, CDR2 FQNEAQ (reference sequence). In nucleotides, the CDR3 is TGTGCCAGCAGCCTACAGGGCTCTGCCTCTGAAGCTTTCTTT. Translating gives CASSLQGSASEAFF.

The gene calls are TRBV10-3 and TRBJ2-1; 9 bases map to TRBD1. Germline assignment: CDR1 ENHRY and CDR2 SYGVKD. CDR3 length: 13 residues. V gave up 6 bases and J gave up 5 bases; unmatched junction bases: 2. The CDR3 protein is CAISRDRDNEQFF. The CDR3 DNA reads TGTGCCATCAGCCGGGACAGGGACAATGAGCAGTTCTTC.

This chain uses TRBV3-1 (or the pseudogene TRBV3-2) with TRBJ1-3; no clear D gene. Germline V gene sequence: CDR1 LGHDT, CDR2 YNNKEL (reference sequence). The CDR3 is made up of 13 amino acids. Trimming took off 4 bases at V and 0 bases at J, with 4 bases between the two ends. CDR3 sequence reads: CASSLNSGNTIYF. Written as DNA, the CDR3 is TGTGCCAGCAGCCTTAACTCTGGAAACACCATATATTTT.

This chain joins TRBV18 and TRBJ2-7; TRBD1 matches at 8 bases. This CDR3 region has 14 residues. V shed 3 bases and J 3 bases; nucleotides not matched to a gene: 4. Germline lookup yields CDR1 KGHSH and CDR2 LQKENI. The CDR3, as DNA: TGTGCCAGCTCACCCGGGACAGGAATCTACGAGCAGTACTTC. Translation: CASSPGTGIYEQYF. Variable domain in full (rest from reference TRBV18 and TRBJ2-7): NAGVMQNPRHLVRRRGQEARLRCSPMKGHSHVYWYRQLPEEGLKFMVYLQKENIIDESGMPKERFSAEFPKEGPSILRIQQVVRGDSAAYFCASSPGTGIYEQYFGPGTRLTVT.

The CDR3 DNA reads TGCGCCAGCAGTAATAGCGGGCTAGTAGATGAGCAGTTCTTC. Translated: CASSNSGLVDEQFF. The chain recombines TRBV5-1 with TRBJ2-1; 7 bases line up with TRBD2. Germline loops: CDR1 SGHRS, CDR2 YFSETQ. This CDR3 region has 14 residues. V dropped 5 bases and J dropped 8; count of bases not matched to a gene: 10.

The gene calls are TRBV5-1 and TRBJ2-2, with 9 bases aligning to TRBD2. The germline V gene has CDR1 SGHRS and CDR2 YFSETQ. The trim removed 1 base at V and 1 base at J, leaving 8 bases unmatched. This CDR3 spans 18 amino acids. The CDR3 loop reads CASSLIPPTSGNTGELFF. The CDR3 bases are TGCGCCAGCAGCTTGATTCCACCGACTAGCGGGAACACCGGGGAGCTGTTTTTT.

The rearrangement joins TRBV15 to TRBJ2-7; maybe TRBD2 (6 bases). Trimming stripped 1 base from V and 3 bases from J, with 10 bases between. CDR3 length: 14 amino acids. Germline CDR1 and CDR2: LNHNV and YYDKDF (reference sequence). The CDR3 DNA reads as TGTGCCACCAGCAGAGGCGGGGTCAACTACGAGCAGTACTTC. Amino acid sequence: CATSRGGVNYEQYF.

This chain uses TRBV29-1 with TRBJ1-1, with D possibly being TRBD1 (6 bases). Germline V gene sequence: CDR1 SQVTM, CDR2 ANQGSEA. This CDR3 contains 16 residues. The V gene lost 4 bases and the J gene lost 0 bases, with 18 bases spanning the gap. CDR3 nucleotides: TGCAGCGTTGGGGGGGGCAGGGTCCTAATGAACACTGAAGCTTTCTTT. Its translation is CSVGGGRVLMNTEAFF.

This clone was recorded once. V gene TRBV5-1 combines with J gene TRBJ1-1; tentative D call: TRBD1 (6 bases). The V gene's germline CDR1 is SGHRS and CDR2 YFSETQ. The CDR3 totals 14 residues. With 5 bases removed from V and 1 base from J, the gap between germline ends came to 12 bases. The CDR3 loop is CASRLTGKNTEAFF. The CDR3 nucleotides are TGCGCCAGCAGGCTGACAGGAAAGAACACTGAAGCTTTCTTT. Full variable domain (missing parts from reference TRBV5-1 and TRBJ1-1): KAGVTQTPRYLIKTRGQQVTLSCSPISGHRSVSWYQQTPGQGLQFLFEYFSETQRNKGNFPGRFSGRQFSNSRSEMNVSTLELGDSALYLCASRLTGKNTEAFFGQGTRLTVV.

The chain links TRBV6-5 to TRBJ1-4, with 8 bases identical to TRBD1. The CDR3 sequence is 15 residues long. Germline V gene lookup returns CDR1 MNHEY and CDR2 SVGAGI. The ends lost 0 bases at V and 7 bases at J; junction bases unmatched: 4. The CDR3 reads CASSYSDRGGEKLFF. In DNA form, the CDR3 reads TGTGCCAGCAGTTACTCAGACAGGGGTGGTGAAAAACTGTTTTTT.

The rearrangement joins TRBV6-1 to TRBJ2-7; 8 positions match TRBD1. The germline gives CDR1 MNHNS, CDR2 SASEGT. With V trimmed by 4 bases and J by 3 bases, 11 bases remained unmatched. The CDR3 extends over 16 amino acids. CDR3 amino acids: CASSAWLGQAFYEQYF. The CDR3 coding sequence is TGTGCCAGCAGTGCGTGGTTGGGACAGGCTTTCTACGAGCAGTACTTC.

This clone has only one observation. The chain uses TRBV12-5 and TRBJ1-5; a weak D match, TRBD1 (5 bases). V dropped 2 bases and J dropped 3 bases, with 17 bases sitting between them. The CDR3 sequence is 17 residues long. Per germline, CDR1 LGHNT and CDR2 FRNRAP. CDR3 loop: CASGLLEQVNDNQPQHF. CDR3 in DNA: TGTGCTAGTGGTTTGTTGGAACAGGTTAATGACAATCAGCCCCAGCATTTT. Complete variable domain (other parts from reference TRBV12-5 and TRBJ1-5): DARVTQTPRHKVTEMGQEVTMRCQPILGHNTVFWYRQTMMQGLELLAYFRNRAPLDDSGMPKDRFSAEMPDATLATLKIQPSEPRDSAVYFCASGLLEQVNDNQPQHFGDGTRLSIL.

This rearrangement joins TRBV4-1 to TRBJ2-7; 7 bases match TRBD1. The CDR3 spans 15 residues. V trimming: 2 bases; J trimming: 1 base; junction bases outside the gene matches: 5. Germline V CDR1 and CDR2: MGHRA, YSYEKL. CDR3 DNA sequence: TGCGCCAGCAGCCAAATCCCGACAGGGTCCTACGAGCAGTACTTC. This translates into CASSQIPTGSYEQYF.

V gene TRBV6-5 combines with J gene TRBJ2-7, with 8 positions matching TRBD1. J lost 5 bases, V lost 5 bases, and 2 bases had no gene match. Germline loops: CDR1 MNHEY, CDR2 SVGAGI. The CDR3 contains 12 residues. The CDR3 sequence is CASSNRGDEQYF. Written as DNA, the CDR3 is TGTGCCAGCAGTAACAGGGGGGACGAGCAGTACTTC.

The chain joins TRBV19 to TRBJ1-2, with 7 bases fitting TRBD1. This CDR3 region has 13 residues. The germline V gene encodes CDR1 LNHDA and CDR2 SQIVND (reference sequence). V gave up 9 bases and J gave up 2 bases; unmatched junction bases: 6. The CDR3 region has the DNA TGTGCCAGCAGAGAACAGGGGAACTATGGCTACACCTTC. This codes for CASREQGNYGYTF.

This sequence joins TRBV19 and TRBJ1-5, with no clear D. The V end lost 3 bases, the J end lost 4 bases, and 10 bases lay between the germline ends. Germline assignment: CDR1 LNHDA and CDR2 SQIVND (reference sequence). This CDR3 region has 14 residues. Here the CDR3 reads CASSMGQLNQPQHF. The CDR3, as DNA: TGTGCCAGTAGTATGGGCCAGCTGAATCAGCCCCAGCATTTT.

V and J are TRBV9 and TRBJ2-5; D remains unclear. Germline V lookup: CDR1 SGDLS, CDR2 YYNGEE. This CDR3 comprises 18 residues. V lost 0 bases to trimming and J lost 0 bases, with 18 bases between them. The CDR3 coding sequence is TGTGCCAGCAGCGTAGGGCCCGGGTCCGATAGGTACCAAGAGACCCAGTACTTC. Translated: CASSVGPGSDRYQETQYF.

The genes are TRBV5-4 and TRBJ2-1; TRBD1 matches 7 bases. With V trimmed by 4 bases and J by 0 bases, 7 bases remained unmatched. CDR1 and CDR2 from the germline V gene are SGHNT and YYREEE (reference sequence). This CDR3 is 16 amino acids long. The CDR3, as DNA: TGTGCCAGCAGCGCGGGCCGGGACAGCTCCTACAATGAGCAGTTCTTC. It translates to CASSAGRDSSYNEQFF.

This clone was found once. The rearrangement uses TRBV18 and TRBJ1-4; TRBD1 matches at 10 bases. Trimming at V came to 6 bases and at J to 8 bases, leaving 6 bases not matched to a gene. In germline, CDR1 is KGHSH, CDR2 LQKENI. The CDR3 runs to 14 residues. CDR3 protein: CASSGDRGGEKLFF. The CDR3 DNA follows: TGTGCCAGCTCCGGGGACAGGGGAGGCGAAAAACTGTTTTTT. Using reference TRBV18 and TRBJ1-4 for the parts outside the CDR3, the full variable domain is NAGVMQNPRHLVRRRGQEARLRCSPMKGHSHVYWYRQLPEEGLKFMVYLQKENIIDESGMPKERFSAEFPKEGPSILRIQQVVRGDSAAYFCASSGDRGGEKLFFGSGTQLSVL.

V usage is TRBV20-1 and J usage is TRBJ1-1; D may be TRBD1 (6 bases). Trimming stripped 3 bases from V and 2 bases from J, with 13 bases between. CDR3 length equals 14 residues. Germline V gene sequence: CDR1 DFQATT, CDR2 SNEGSKA (reference sequence). CDR3 DNA: TGCAGTGCTAGTGTGACAGGACCAAACACTGAAGCTTTCTTT. Translated, it gives CSASVTGPNTEAFF.

J is TRBJ1-1 and V is TRBV6-5, with no clear D. This CDR3 has 11 amino acids. Germline CDR1 reads MNHEY; CDR2 reads SVGAGI. V dropped 8 bases and J dropped 7 bases, with 11 bases sitting between them. The CDR3 DNA reads as TGTGCCAGCCACTCGCGTTATGAAGCTTTCTTT. This encodes CASHSRYEAFF.

The rearrangement joins TRBV5-1 to TRBJ2-1; TRBD1 might be the D (6 bases). This CDR3 comprises 15 residues. The germline gives CDR1 SGHRS, CDR2 YFSETQ. V was pared by 5 bases and J by 6 bases, with 18 bases between. The CDR3 sequence is CASSSGVAYGNEQFF. For the CDR3, the DNA is TGCGCCAGCAGTTCAGGGGTGGCCTATGGCAATGAGCAGTTCTTC.